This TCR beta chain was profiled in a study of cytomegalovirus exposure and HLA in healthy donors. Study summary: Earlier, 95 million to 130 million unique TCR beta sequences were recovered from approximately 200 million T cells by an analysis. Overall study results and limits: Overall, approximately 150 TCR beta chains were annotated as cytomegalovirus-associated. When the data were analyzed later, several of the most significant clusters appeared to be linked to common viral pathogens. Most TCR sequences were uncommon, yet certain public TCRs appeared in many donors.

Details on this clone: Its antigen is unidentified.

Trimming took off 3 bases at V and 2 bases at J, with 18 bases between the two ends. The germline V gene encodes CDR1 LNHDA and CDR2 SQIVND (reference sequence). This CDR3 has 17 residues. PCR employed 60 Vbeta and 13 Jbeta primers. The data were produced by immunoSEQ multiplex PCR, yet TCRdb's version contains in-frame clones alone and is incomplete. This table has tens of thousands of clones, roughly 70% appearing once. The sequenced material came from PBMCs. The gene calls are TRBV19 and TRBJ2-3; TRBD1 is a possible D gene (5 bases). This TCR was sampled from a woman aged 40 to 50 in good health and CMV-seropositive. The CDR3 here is CASSILPGHRLTDTQYF. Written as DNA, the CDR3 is TGTGCCAGTAGTATTCTTCCTGGACACAGGCTCACAGATACGCAGTATTTT.